Below are 18 T cell receptor beta chains sequenced from a single sample in a study of beta chain features in type 1 diabetes. Expressed TCRB transcripts were sequenced after all isolated RNA was converted to cDNA. Sequencing was performed with immunoSEQ multiplex PCR; in TCRdb, only in-frame clones are kept and a portion is missing. The table lists about 410,000 clones, approximately 15% of them singletons, with around 0.039% in the top ten. The sample was naive CD4+ T cells from blood. These receptor sequences come from a man aged 30 to 39 in good health.

This clone was observed a few times. The chain carries TRBV30 and TRBJ1-1; maybe TRBD1 (6 bases). The CDR3 is 15 residues long. From germline, CDR1 is GTSNPN and CDR2 SVGIG (reference sequence). V was clipped by 3 bases and J by 1 base, with 15 bases between them. The CDR3 nucleotides read TGTGCCTGGAGCGCCTTGCGCAGGGGGAACACTGAAGCTTTCTTT. Translating gives CAWSALRRGNTEAFF.

This clone was seen a few times. The J gene is TRBJ2-5, the V gene TRBV29-1; 10 bases are shared with TRBD1. The V gene end was trimmed by 3 bases and the J gene end by 13 bases; junction bases not matched to a gene: 5. The CDR3 is 11 residues long. CDR1 and CDR2 from the germline V gene are SQVTM and ANQGSEA. The CDR3 coding sequence is TGCAGCGTTGAGGGGGACAGGGGTTCGTACTTC. The encoded protein is CSVEGDRGSYF.

The chain combines TRBV29-1 with TRBJ1-2; tentative D call: TRBD1 (6 bases). This CDR3 is built from 13 residues. Deletions cut 3 bases from V and 4 bases from J, with 12 bases between. Germline CDR1 SQVTM, CDR2 ANQGSEA. In DNA form, the CDR3 reads TGCAGCGTTGACCAGGACAGATTCTATGGCTACACCTTC. Its protein product is CSVDQDRFYGYTF.

The CDR3: CASSFLGNYGYTF. The CDR3 DNA reads TGTGCCAGCAGCTTCTTGGGGAACTATGGCTACACCTTC. The rearrangement joins TRBV5-4 to TRBJ1-2; D remains ambiguous. The CDR3 runs 13 residues. Trimming cost V 2 bases and J 2 bases, with 7 bases left between them. Germline-derived CDR1 and CDR2 are SGHNT and YYREEE (reference sequence).

This sequence joins TRBV4-3 and TRBJ2-1; the match to TRBD2 covers 10 bases. The V and J ends lost 3 bases and 4 bases, in that order; junction bases with no gene match: 6. The CDR3 has 16 amino acids. Looked up from germline, CDR1 is LGHNA and CDR2 is YSLEER. In nucleotides, the CDR3 is TGCGCCAGCAGCCAGGAGAGCGGGGGGGCTTACAATGAGCAGTTCTTC. Translation gives CASSQESGGAYNEQFF.

The gene calls are TRBV25-1 and TRBJ2-5, with D unclear. The end of the DNA fits TRBJ2-7 better, so the J call may be wrong. This CDR3 comprises 14 residues. CDR1 is MGHDK and CDR2 is SYGVNS in the germline V gene. CDR3 sequence reads: CASSEASGRYEQYF. CDR3 sequence (DNA): TGTGCCAGCAGTGAGGCATCCGGACGGTACGAGCAGTACTTC.

This clone appeared a few times. The chain carries TRBV7-9 and TRBJ1-2; unclear D gene. Per germline, CDR1 SEHNR and CDR2 FQNEAQ (reference sequence). The CDR3 loop spans 12 amino acids. Trimming cost V 3 bases and J 1 base, with 3 bases left between them. The CDR3 DNA sequence: TGTGCCAGCAGCTTTGATAACTATGGCTACACCTTC. This gives the protein CASSFDNYGYTF.

This clone was seen more than once but under ten times. V is TRBV20-1 and J is TRBJ2-1, with D uncertain. Trimming shortened V by 6 bases and J by 13 bases, and 16 bases separated the two germline ends. The CDR3 covers 11 residues. Germline CDR1 and CDR2: DFQATT and SNEGSKA (reference sequence). The DNA for the CDR3 is TGCAGTGCAATAAACCGGGCCCCTCAGTTCTTC. Its protein product is CSAINRAPQFF.

This clone was seen only a few times. The chain links TRBV6-1 to TRBJ2-6; the match to TRBD1 covers 7 bases. Germline CDR1 MNHNS, CDR2 SASEGT. The J segment lost 1 base and the V segment lost 3 bases, leaving 9 bases of the junction unmatched. CDR3 length equals 18 residues. CDR3 nucleotide sequence: TGTGCCAGCAGTGACCAAGGGGGCGCTTGGTCTGGGGCCAACGTCCTGACTTTC. It is translated as CASSDQGGAWSGANVLTF.

The rearrangement uses TRBV6-6 and TRBJ2-7; 8 bases map to TRBD1. Losses at the gene ends were 8 bases for V and 5 bases for J; bases not matched to a gene: 14. This CDR3 has 15 amino acids. Germline CDR1 MNHNY, CDR2 SVGAGI (reference sequence). As DNA, the CDR3 is TGTGCCAGCCGGTTAACAGGACAGGGTGGCAACGAGCAGTACTTC. It specifies CASRLTGQGGNEQYF.

This clone showed up just a few times. The V call is TRBV14, the J call TRBJ2-1, with D possibly matching TRBD2 (6 bases). Trimming removed 0 bases from V and 5 bases from J, with 17 bases in between. The CDR3 is 17 residues long. Germline values: CDR1 SGHDN, CDR2 FVKESK. CDR3 nucleotide sequence: TGTGCCAGCAGCCAAGAAAGTTGGCGAGGGGAGGACAATGAGCAGTTCTTC. This encodes CASSQESWRGEDNEQFF.

V is TRBV9 and J is TRBJ2-2; 7 positions agree with TRBD1. This CDR3 region has 13 residues. The ends lost 6 bases at V and 5 bases at J; junction bases unmatched: 4. From germline, CDR1 is SGDLS and CDR2 YYNGEE. The DNA for the CDR3 is TGTGCCAGCACTTTACAGGGGACCGGGGAGCTGTTTTTT. Protein sequence: CASTLQGTGELFF.

The V call is TRBV15, the J call TRBJ2-1, with 8 nucleotides matching TRBD1. This CDR3 is built from 16 residues. Germline V gene lookup returns CDR1 LNHNV and CDR2 YYDKDF (reference sequence). Trimming took 5 bases from V and 1 from J; bases not matched to a gene: 7. The CDR3 region has the DNA TGTGCCACCAGCCCCGGACAGGGTCGTTCCTACAATGAGCAGTTCTTC. Protein product: CATSPGQGRSYNEQFF.

V is TRBV19 and J is TRBJ2-3; maybe TRBD1 (5 bases). CDR1 LNHDA and CDR2 SQIVND come from the germline V gene (reference sequence). The V end lost 2 bases, the J end lost 10 bases, and 10 bases lay between the germline ends. The CDR3 totals 12 residues. CDR3 nucleotide sequence: TGTGCCAGTAGTATACTCCAGGGTTCGCAGTATTTT. Protein product: CASSILQGSQYF. Full variable domain (outside the CDR3, taken from reference TRBV19 and TRBJ2-3): DGGITQSPKYLFRKEGQNVTLSCEQNLNHDAMYWYRQDPGQGLRLIYYSQIVNDFQKGDIAEGYSVSREKKESFPLTVTSAQKNPTAFYLCASSILQGSQYFGPGTRLTVL.

The chain is built from TRBV5-4 and TRBJ2-3, with D uncertain. Trimming shortened V by 2 bases and J by 0 bases, and 7 bases separated the two germline ends. CDR1 is SGHNT and CDR2 is YYREEE in the germline V gene (reference sequence). The length of the CDR3 is 14 residues. The CDR3 protein is CASSFDSSTDTQYF. CDR3 nucleotide sequence: TGTGCCAGCAGCTTCGATAGTAGCACAGATACGCAGTATTTT.

This clone was seen only a few times. J is TRBJ2-7 and V is TRBV18; 7 bases are shared with TRBD1. The CDR3 has 15 residues. Losses at the gene ends were 3 bases for V and 5 bases for J; bases not matched to a gene: 10. Germline CDR1 and CDR2: KGHSH and LQKENI. CDR3 sequence reads: CASSPRQGSFNEQYF. The CDR3 nucleotides are TGTGCCAGCTCACCGCGACAGGGATCCTTCAACGAGCAGTACTTC. Full variable domain (rest looked up from reference TRBV18 and TRBJ2-7): NAGVMQNPRHLVRRRGQEARLRCSPMKGHSHVYWYRQLPEEGLKFMVYLQKENIIDESGMPKERFSAEFPKEGPSILRIQQVVRGDSAAYFCASSPRQGSFNEQYFGPGTRLTVT.

This chain links TRBV6-5 with TRBJ2-3; D remains ambiguous. Germline V gene data show CDR1 as MNHEY and CDR2 as SVGAGI. V was cut by 2 bases and J by 6 bases, with 9 bases left in between. This CDR3 is 13 amino acids long. The CDR3 DNA sequence: TGTGCCAGCAGTTACAGCCGGATTGATACGCAGTATTTT. Protein product: CASSYSRIDTQYF.

This clone was counted only a few times. The chain recombines TRBV19 with TRBJ2-1; 8 bases agree with TRBD2. V gave up 1 base and J gave up 5 bases; unmatched junction bases: 4. This CDR3 region has 15 residues. The V gene's germline CDR1 is LNHDA and CDR2 SQIVND (reference sequence). CDR3 in DNA: TGTGCCAGTAGTATAGGTCTAGCGGGTAACAATGAGCAGTTCTTC. As protein: CASSIGLAGNNEQFF.